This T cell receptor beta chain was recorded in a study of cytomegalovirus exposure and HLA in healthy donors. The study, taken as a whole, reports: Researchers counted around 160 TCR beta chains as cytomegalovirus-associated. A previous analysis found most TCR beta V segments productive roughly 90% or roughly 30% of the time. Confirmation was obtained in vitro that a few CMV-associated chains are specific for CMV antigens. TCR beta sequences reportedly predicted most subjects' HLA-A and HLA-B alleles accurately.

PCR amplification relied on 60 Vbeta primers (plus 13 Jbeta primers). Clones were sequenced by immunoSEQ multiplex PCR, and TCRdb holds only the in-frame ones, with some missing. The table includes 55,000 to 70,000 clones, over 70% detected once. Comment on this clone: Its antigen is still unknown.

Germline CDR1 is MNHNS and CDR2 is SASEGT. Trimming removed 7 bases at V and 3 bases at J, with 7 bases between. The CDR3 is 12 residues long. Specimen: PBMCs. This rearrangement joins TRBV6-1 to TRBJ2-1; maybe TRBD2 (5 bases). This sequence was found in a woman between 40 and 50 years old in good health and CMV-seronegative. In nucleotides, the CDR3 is TGTGCCAGCACCACTAGCTACAATGAGCAGTTCTTC. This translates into CASTTSYNEQFF.